Shown below are 22 T cell receptor beta chains from a single sample sequenced in a study of blood T cell repertoires in COVID-19 (dated by TCRdb to the early 2020s). The library was obtained by the immunoSEQ multiplex PCR assay. Held by TCRdb, this immuneACCESS table contains in-frame sequences only and omits some clones. Under half of the omission traces to an unresolved V gene where checked; the cause of the rest is unknown. Across this sample there are some 180,000 clones, with roughly 76% seen only once. Roughly 8.7% of the sample is held by the ten biggest clonotypes. The source material was peripheral blood. The receptors were sampled from a woman aged 50 to 60 with active or convalescent COVID-19.

V usage is TRBV7-8 and J usage is TRBJ1-5; D is perhaps TRBD1 (5 bases). V was clipped by 5 bases and J by 0 bases, with 11 bases between them. Germline CDR1 SGHVS, CDR2 FQNEAQ. CDR3 length: 15 residues. This CDR3 reads CASSLTVNSNQPQHF. The CDR3 nucleotides are TGTGCCAGCAGCCTGACAGTGAATAGCAATCAGCCCCAGCATTTT.

The CDR3 sequence: CASSRTQMNTEAFF. In nucleotides, the CDR3 is TGTGCCAGCAGCCGGACTCAAATGAACACTGAAGCTTTCTTT. The chain links TRBV4-2 to TRBJ1-1; D gene ambiguous. Germline values: CDR1 LGHNA, CDR2 YNFKEQ. Trimming cost V 4 bases and J 0 bases, with 9 bases left between them. The CDR3 extends over 14 amino acids.

The chain couples TRBV7-9 to TRBJ2-1; D is unclear. Germline V gives CDR1 SEHNR, CDR2 FQNEAQ (reference sequence). This CDR3 spans 15 amino acids. Between the trimmed V and J ends, which lost 4 bases and 2 bases, there was a span of 12 bases. The CDR3 protein is CASSSERPAYNEQFF. The CDR3 region has the DNA TGTGCCAGCAGCTCGGAGCGCCCCGCCTACAATGAGCAGTTCTTC.

About this clone: The identical CDR3 is also encoded by other nucleotide sequences in the sample. This chain links TRBV7-9 with TRBJ1-5; TRBD1 matches 7 bases. The V segment lost 5 bases and the J segment 2 bases; nucleotides outside the gene matches: 3. The CDR3 totals 14 residues. CDR1 and CDR2 (germline): SEHNR, FQNEAQ (reference sequence). In DNA form, the CDR3 reads TGTGCCAGCAGCCTTGACAGGGGCAATCAGCCCCAGCATTTT. It translates to CASSLDRGNQPQHF.

The V gene is TRBV6-5, the J gene TRBJ1-5; D is unresolved. CDR1 and CDR2 (germline): MNHEY, SVGAGI. The CDR3 has 11 residues. Trimming took 11 bases from V and 6 from J, leaving 11 bases between them. CDR3 DNA sequence: TGTGCCTTAGTTCTCACTCAGCCCCAGCATTTT. This encodes CALVLTQPQHF.

The V gene is TRBV3-1 (or the pseudogene TRBV3-2), the J gene TRBJ1-1; weak D call: TRBD1 (5 bases). This CDR3 is 14 amino acids long. V lost 6 bases to trimming and J lost 1 base, with 12 bases between them. CDR1 is LGHDT and CDR2 is YNNKEL in the germline V gene (reference sequence). The CDR3 region is CASRHDTGNTEAFF. CDR3 nucleotide sequence: TGTGCCAGCAGACACGATACAGGGAACACTGAAGCTTTCTTT.

In DNA form, the CDR3 reads TGTGCCAGCAGCGCGACAGGGGGCAACGAAGCTTTCTTT. This sequence encodes CASSATGGNEAFF. The chain combines TRBV5-6 with TRBJ1-1; 10 nucleotides match TRBD1. The V segment lost 4 bases and the J segment 8 bases; nucleotides outside the gene matches: 5. The germline V gene encodes CDR1 SGHDT and CDR2 YYEEEE. The CDR3 loop spans 13 amino acids. The variable domain in full, with the rest retrieved from reference TRBV5-6 and TRBJ1-1, is DAGVTQSPTHLIKTRGQQVTLRCSPKSGHDTVSWYQQALGQGPQFIFQYYEEEERQRGNFPDRFSGHQFPNYSSELNVNALLLGDSALYLCASSATGGNEAFFGQGTRLTVV.

This sequence joins TRBV15 and TRBJ2-3, with 9 bases that match TRBD2. The CDR3 has 15 amino acids. Germline CDR1 is LNHNV and CDR2 is YYDKDF (reference sequence). Germline trimming cut 6 bases from V and 7 bases from J; bases unmatched to any gene: 11. The CDR3 spells CATRNSGSSGNTQYF. Written as DNA, the CDR3 is TGTGCCACCAGAAATAGCGGGTCTAGCGGGAATACGCAGTATTTT.

This clone was picked up many times. This rearrangement joins TRBV5-6 to TRBJ2-1, with 9 nucleotides matching TRBD1. J was trimmed by 8 bases and V by 3 bases; bases with no gene match: 12. The CDR3 has 16 amino acids. Per the germline V gene, CDR1 is SGHDT and CDR2 is YYEEEE. The CDR3 bases are TGTGCCAGCAGCTGGATACAGGACAGGGGTCATGATGAGCAGTTCTTC. Its protein is CASSWIQDRGHDEQFF.

This sequence joins TRBV7-8 and TRBJ2-7, with 11 bases fitting TRBD2. V lost 7 bases and J lost 5; bases outside the gene matches: 10. Germline V gene sequence: CDR1 SGHVS, CDR2 FQNEAQ. The CDR3 spans 15 residues. CDR3 nucleotides: TGTGCCAGCACCCGGTTTAGCGGGGGGGTTGACGAGCAGTACTTC. This encodes CASTRFSGGVDEQYF. The whole variable domain, filled in from reference TRBV7-8 and TRBJ2-7, reads GAGVSQSPRYKVAKRGQDVALRCDPISGHVSLFWYQQALGQGPEFLTYFQNEAQLDKSGLPSDRFFAERPEGSVSTLKIQRTQQEDSAVYLCASTRFSGGVDEQYFGPGTRLTVT.

This clone was observed a few times. The chain uses TRBV4-2 and TRBJ1-4; 8 positions match TRBD1. Germline loops: CDR1 LGHNA, CDR2 YNFKEQ. The CDR3 is made up of 17 amino acids. Trimming cost V 0 bases and J 5 bases; bases outside gene matches: 8. The CDR3 DNA follows: TGTGCCAGCAGCCAAGACGGCCGGACAGGGAGAAATGAAAAACTGTTTTTT. The encoded protein is CASSQDGRTGRNEKLFF.

This clone has only a few counts. The chain has TRBV3-1 (or the pseudogene TRBV3-2) and TRBJ2-1; D possibly corresponds to TRBD1 (5 bases). Germline CDR1 reads LGHDT; CDR2 reads YNNKEL (reference sequence). V shed 1 base and J shed 9 bases, with 10 bases lying between them. This CDR3 comprises 13 residues. CDR3 sequence: CASSQVQGSEQFF. CDR3 nucleotides: TGTGCCAGCAGCCAAGTCCAGGGTAGTGAGCAGTTCTTC.

The chain couples TRBV4-3 to TRBJ1-1; D is ambiguous. CDR3 length: 15 amino acids. Germline V lookup: CDR1 LGHNA, CDR2 YSLEER. V lost 1 base and J lost 5, with 14 bases in between. In DNA, the CDR3 is TGCGCCAGCAGCCAAGGTGCGGGTAGTAGAACTGAAGCTTTCTTT. This gives the protein CASSQGAGSRTEAFF.

This chain joins TRBV3-1 (or the pseudogene TRBV3-2) and TRBJ1-2; 11 bases agree with TRBD1. Trimming cost V 4 bases and J 7 bases; bases outside gene matches: 11. The CDR3 consists of 16 residues. Germline CDR1 is LGHDT and CDR2 is YNNKEL (reference sequence). Here the CDR3 reads CASSPTQPGQGGGYTF. For the CDR3, the DNA is TGTGCCAGCAGCCCTACACAGCCGGGACAGGGGGGTGGCTACACCTTC.

The chain has TRBV19 and TRBJ1-2; the D is unclear. The CDR3 is 14 residues long. V lost 7 bases, J lost 1 base, and 13 bases lay in between. Germline lookup yields CDR1 LNHDA and CDR2 SQIVND (reference sequence). CDR3 loop: CASTVQVHNYGYTF. CDR3 in DNA: TGTGCCAGTACCGTGCAGGTACATAACTATGGCTACACCTTC.

V gene TRBV19 combines with J gene TRBJ1-2; 7 bases agree with TRBD1. This CDR3 has 14 amino acids. The germline CDR1 and CDR2 sequences are LNHDA and SQIVND (reference sequence). The J segment lost 8 bases and the V segment lost 5 bases, leaving 11 bases of the junction unmatched. CDR3: CASSPRQGSYGYTF. CDR3 sequence (DNA): TGTGCCAGTAGTCCCCGACAGGGTTCCTACGGCTACACCTTC.

This sequence joins TRBV28 and TRBJ2-1; TRBD1 aligns across 9 bases. The CDR3 loop spans 16 amino acids. The ends lost 6 bases at V and 2 bases at J; junction bases unmatched: 8. Germline assignment: CDR1 MDHEN and CDR2 SYDVKM. CDR3 protein: CASSSDRGYPYNEQFF. For the CDR3, the DNA is TGTGCCAGCAGCAGCGACAGGGGGTACCCCTACAATGAGCAGTTCTTC.

This clone was seen only a few times. This chain connects TRBV7-8 to TRBJ1-1; 12 nucleotides line up with TRBD1. The trim removed 5 bases at V and 5 bases at J, leaving 9 bases unmatched. Per germline, CDR1 SGHVS and CDR2 FQNEAQ. The CDR3 runs to 16 residues. The CDR3 DNA reads as TGTGCCAGCAGCCCCGGGACAGGGGGCTACGTGACTGAAGCTTTCTTT. This translates into CASSPGTGGYVTEAFF.

The chain recombines TRBV6-6 with TRBJ2-7; 8 positions match TRBD1. The J segment lost 10 bases and the V segment lost 5 bases, leaving 19 bases of the junction unmatched. The germline CDR1 and CDR2 sequences are MNHNY and SVGAGI (reference sequence). The CDR3 length is 16 residues. CDR3 nucleotide sequence: TGTGCCAGCAGTCCTTTGGCCGGGACAGGCATACTAGCCCAGTACTTC. This encodes CASSPLAGTGILAQYF.

This sequence joins TRBV6-5 and TRBJ1-1; a possible D gene is TRBD1 (5 bases). This CDR3 contains 14 residues. Germline V gene lookup returns CDR1 MNHEY and CDR2 SVGAGI. V lost 6 bases and J 1 base, leaving 12 bases between the germline ends. DNA of the CDR3: TGTGCCAGCAGGAAACTGGACAAGAACACTGAAGCTTTCTTT. This translates into CASRKLDKNTEAFF.

The chain joins TRBV30 to TRBJ1-5, with 7 bases fitting TRBD1. In germline, CDR1 is GTSNPN, CDR2 SVGIG (reference sequence). The CDR3 is made up of 15 amino acids. V dropped 0 bases and J dropped 4; count of bases not matched to a gene: 6. The DNA for the CDR3 is TGTGCCTGGAGTGTAGGGGGGACAGTAAATCAGCCCCAGCATTTT. This translates into CAWSVGGTVNQPQHF.

J is TRBJ2-2 and V is TRBV6-4, with 13 bases identical to TRBD2. Per germline, CDR1 MRHNA and CDR2 SNTAGT. The junction had 5 bases not matched to a gene; V was cut back by 4 bases and J by 6 bases. CDR3 length: 16 amino acids. Here the CDR3 reads CASSGTSGSKAGELFF. The CDR3 coding sequence is TGTGCCAGCAGTGGGACTAGCGGGAGTAAAGCCGGGGAGCTGTTTTTT.